The 9 T cell receptor beta chains reported below all come from one sample, sequenced in a study of blood T cell repertoires in COVID-19. TCRdb keeps only in-frame clones here, not all; method: immunoSEQ multiplex PCR. Among some 150,000 clones, around 85% were seen once, and the ten largest hold around 10%. Sequencing was done on a sample of PBMCs or T cells enriched from blood (not recorded which). All receptors derive from a man in his forties or fifties who had recovered from COVID-19.

This rearrangement joins TRBV19 to TRBJ2-7; possible D gene TRBD1, 5 bases. V lost 6 bases, J lost 0 bases, and 18 bases lay in between. The length of the CDR3 is 16 residues. CDR1 is LNHDA and CDR2 is SQIVND in the germline V gene (reference sequence). CDR3 loop: CASSRTSTVSSYEQYF. DNA of the CDR3: TGTGCCAGTAGCCGGACATCGACGGTGAGCTCCTACGAGCAGTACTTC.

CDR3 nucleotide sequence: TGCGCCAGCAGCCGTGGACAGGGGGCCGAACCCCTCCACTTT. Protein sequence: CASSRGQGAEPLHF. The chain links TRBV5-1 to TRBJ1-6; 11 bases map to TRBD1. This CDR3 region has 14 residues. Per germline, CDR1 SGHRS and CDR2 YFSETQ. Losses at the gene ends were 4 bases for V and 12 bases for J; bases not matched to a gene: 6.

This clone occurred a few times. The chain is built from TRBV6-5 and TRBJ2-2; D is uncertain. Germline assignment: CDR1 MNHEY and CDR2 SVGAGI. The V gene lost 1 base and the J gene lost 6 bases, with 12 bases spanning the gap. CDR3 size: 15 residues. As DNA, the CDR3 is TGTGCCAGCAGTTACTGGGCTTCACTTCCCGGGGAGCTGTTTTTT. It codes for CASSYWASLPGELFF.

The V call is TRBV12-3 or TRBV12-4, the J call TRBJ1-1; a weak D match, TRBD1 (6 bases). This CDR3 contains 13 residues. V was pared by 6 bases and J by 5 bases, with 13 bases between. The CDR3 here is CASRVQGRTEAFF. The CDR3 region has the DNA TGTGCCAGCAGGGTACAGGGCCGGACTGAAGCTTTCTTT.

The V call is TRBV4-1, the J call TRBJ1-2, with 12 bases aligning to TRBD1. V lost 3 bases, J lost 3 bases, and 2 bases stayed unmatched. The CDR3 covers 15 residues. Germline CDR1 MGHRA, CDR2 YSYEKL. The CDR3 region is CASSQGQGADYGYTF. DNA of the CDR3: TGCGCCAGCAGCCAGGGACAGGGGGCCGACTATGGCTACACCTTC.

The V and J genes are TRBV5-1 and TRBJ2-1; 7 nucleotides match TRBD2. CDR1 and CDR2 (germline): SGHRS, YFSETQ. The V and J ends lost 4 bases and 2 bases, in that order; junction bases with no gene match: 6. This CDR3 contains 15 residues. The CDR3 nucleotides read TGCGCCAGCAGCCGCGGGGCGGGGGCCTACAATGAGCAGTTCTTC. Its translation: CASSRGAGAYNEQFF.

V gene TRBV6-1 combines with J gene TRBJ1-5; TRBD1 agrees at 8 bases. This CDR3 has 16 amino acids. Germline V lookup: CDR1 MNHNS, CDR2 SASEGT. V was pared by 2 bases and J by 5 bases, with 8 bases of the junction left unmatched. The CDR3 here is CASSERQGAIHQPQHF. The CDR3 region has the DNA TGTGCCAGCAGTGAAAGGCAGGGGGCCATCCATCAGCCCCAGCATTTT.

The V gene is TRBV2, the J gene TRBJ2-5; no reliable D call. CDR3 size: 16 residues. The V end lost 2 bases, the J end lost 2 bases, and 15 bases lay between the germline ends. Germline CDR1 reads SNHLY; CDR2 reads FYNNEI. The CDR3 DNA reads as TGTGCCAGCAGTGAAAGTGGGCGACGTGAACAAGAGACCCAGTACTTC. It is translated as CASSESGRREQETQYF.

V and J are TRBV19 and TRBJ1-2; possible D gene TRBD1, 6 bases. Germline values: CDR1 LNHDA, CDR2 SQIVND (reference sequence). Trimming removed 7 bases at V and 4 bases at J, with 16 bases between. This CDR3 spans 14 amino acids. The CDR3 sequence: CASKFDTGIYGYTF. CDR3 bases: TGTGCCAGTAAGTTTGATACAGGGATCTATGGCTACACCTTC. The full variable domain, its missing parts supplied by reference TRBV19 and TRBJ1-2, is DGGITQSPKYLFRKEGQNVTLSCEQNLNHDAMYWYRQDPGQGLRLIYYSQIVNDFQKGDIAEGYSVSREKKESFPLTVTSAQKNPTAFYLCASKFDTGIYGYTFGSGTRLTVV.